These 8 T cell receptor beta chains came from one sample sequenced in a study of T cell clonality in common variable immunodeficiency. These TCRs' antigens remain unknown. Whole-study results and caveats: Fewer deletions and N-nucleotide insertions were reportedly seen in common variable immunodeficiency TCR beta sequences.

Only in-frame clones appear in the TCRdb table, and some are missing; sequencing was by immunoSEQ multiplex PCR. Altogether around 19,000 clones were found in the sample, and no singletons occur. The specimen was peripheral blood mononuclear cells. The receptors were gathered from a human donor with common variable immunodeficiency.

Worth noting for this clone: Read data end 3 residues before the CDR3 end; the end is taken from the germline J gene. The V and J genes are TRBV19 and TRBJ2-7, with 10 bases aligning to TRBD1. Unmatched junction bases numbered 10, after V lost 5 bases and J lost 6 bases. This CDR3 region has 15 residues. Germline lookup yields CDR1 LNHDA and CDR2 SQIVND (reference sequence). The CDR3 reads CASSPPGTGVREQYF. CDR3 DNA, as far as it was read: TGTGCCAGTAGTCCACCCGGGACAGGGGTGCGCGAG.

There are many counts of this clone. The read finishes 3 residues shy of the CDR3 end, and the germline J gene is used to complete it. This rearrangement joins TRBV5-1 to TRBJ1-4; a possible D gene is TRBD1 (5 bases). The germline V and J ends were trimmed by 5 bases and 6 bases, with 14 bases remaining between them. Germline CDR1 reads SGHRS; CDR2 reads YFSETQ. CDR3 length equals 14 residues. CDR3 loop: CASSPGRVDEKLFF. The sequenced CDR3 bases are TGCGCCAGCAGTCCGGGCAGGGTGGATGAAAAA.

In this sample, this clone turned up a few times. The read stops 3 residues short of the end of the CDR3; the missing end is completed from the germline J gene. The chain couples TRBV11-2 to TRBJ1-2; a possible D gene is TRBD1 (6 bases). The germline gives CDR1 SGHAT, CDR2 FQNNGV. The CDR3 is 13 residues long. Partial CDR3 DNA: TGTGCCAGCAGCTTAGATCTGGGGGACAAC. It is translated as CASSLDLGDN. The CDR3 reads in full as CASSLDLGDNYTF.

The CDR3 loop is CASSPSGSYEQYF. CDR3 bases read: TGTGCCAGCAGCCCAAGCGGGAGTTACGAG. The chain recombines TRBV7-9 with TRBJ2-7, with 8 bases matching TRBD2. The CDR3 goes on 3 residues after the read ends, and that part is filled in from the germline J gene. Germline assignment: CDR1 SEHNR and CDR2 FQNEAQ (reference sequence). J lost 4 bases, V lost 5 bases, and 4 bases had no gene match. CDR3 size: 13 residues.

Of note for this clone: Coverage ceases 3 residues before the CDR3 finishes, and the germline J gene fills in the end. The chain couples TRBV7-2 to TRBJ2-3, with D hard to call. The CDR3 spans 14 residues. The germline gives CDR1 SGHTA, CDR2 FQGNSA. Trimming stripped 1 base from V and 2 bases from J, with 7 bases between. CDR3 loop: CASSLGLLTDTQYF. The CDR3 DNA, read in part, is TGTGCCAGCAGCTTAGGTCTCCTCACAGATACG.

This clone has a handful of counts. The read stops 3 residues short of the end of the CDR3; the missing end is completed from the germline J gene. The J gene is TRBJ1-1, the V gene TRBV11-2; unclear D gene. The CDR3 loop spans 14 amino acids. The germline CDR1 and CDR2 sequences are SGHAT and FQNNGV. V was pared by 1 base and J by 0 bases, with 6 bases between. CDR3 protein: CASSLGPVNTEAFF. The DNA read from the CDR3 is TGTGCCAGCAGCTTAGGGCCAGTGAACACTGAA.

This clone was recorded many times. The observed sequence ends 3 residues before the CDR3 terminus, with the missing tail filled in from the germline J gene. The rearrangement links TRBV14 to TRBJ2-1; 10 bases fit TRBD1. CDR1 and CDR2 (germline): SGHDN, FVKESK. The CDR3 sequence is 18 residues long. V was clipped by 1 base and J by 4 bases; unmatched bases: 10. The part of the CDR3 DNA that was read is TGTGCCAGCAGCCAAGGGCCCCCGGGACAGGGGCAATACAATGAG. This sequence encodes CASSQGPPGQGQYNE. The full CDR3 protein reads CASSQGPPGQGQYNEQFF.

This clone was detected ten times or more. The CDR3 end is not reached by the read, which stops 3 residues before it; the germline J gene fills it in. This chain uses TRBV7-3 with TRBJ2-2; 10 bases map to TRBD2. The length of the CDR3 is 15 residues. CDR1 and CDR2 from the germline V gene are SGHTA and FQGTGA. J lost 5 bases, V lost 4 bases, and 4 bases had no gene match. Partial CDR3 DNA: TGTGCCAGCAGCTCGTCTAGCGGGGGTACCGGGGAG. Translated, it gives CASSSSSGGTGE. The entire CDR3 protein is CASSSSSGGTGELFF.